Listed here are 11 T cell receptor beta chains from one sample, sequenced in a study of regulatory T cells in long-lasting Graves disease. Combining iRepertoire HTBI primers with Arm-PCR of CDR3 regions, the authors built TCR beta libraries. Each CDR3 protein is one row after TCRdb ran MiXCR on the multiplex PCR reads. The data hold around 340,000 distinct CDR3 sequences, with about 19% observed a single time. Documented time point: persistent/refractory GD, antithyroid drugs over 5 years with positive TRAb. Scientists built the TCR library using RNA that was extracted from PBMCs. This material consisted of peripheral blood mononuclear cells (PBMCs), taken when the disease was refractory, from a patient treated with antithyroid drugs. All receptors derive from a female donor with Graves disease.

This clonotype was seen only a few times. The chain combines TRBV5-1 with TRBJ1-4, with D perhaps matching TRBD1 (5 bases). The CDR3 covers 14 residues. Germline lookup yields CDR1 SGHRS and CDR2 YFSETQ. The V gene lost 5 bases and the J gene lost 5 bases, with 13 bases spanning the gap. CDR3 sequence: CASRVGRDNEKLFF. The CDR3, as DNA: TGCGCCAGCAGGGTTGGCAGGGACAATGAAAAACTGTTTTTT.

Note on this clonotype: A read error likely explains this, since a far larger clone differs by one base. The gene calls are TRBV2 and TRBJ2-4; the match to TRBD2 covers 14 bases. CDR1 is SNHLY and CDR2 is FYNNEI in the germline V gene. Trimming cost V 7 bases and J 13 bases; bases outside gene matches: 15. This CDR3 region has 16 residues. The CDR3 region is CASIRTSGRSGEAQYF. CDR3 coding DNA: TGTGCCAGCATCCGGACTAGCGGGAGGTCAGGAGAGGCCCAGTACTTC.

The table lists this clonotype with a few counts. This chain joins TRBV4-1 and TRBJ2-7, with D maybe TRBD1 (6 bases). CDR3 size: 14 residues. The germline gives CDR1 MGHRA, CDR2 YSYEKL. V was trimmed by 1 base and J by 3 bases, leaving 10 bases between them. This CDR3 reads CASSQARGGYEQYF. DNA for the CDR3: TGCGCCAGCAGCCAAGCCAGGGGTGGCTACGAGCAGTACTTC.

The V gene is TRBV28, the J gene TRBJ1-3; no reliable D call. The CDR3 is made up of 17 amino acids. Trimming removed 10 bases at V and 0 bases at J, with 22 bases between. Per the germline V gene, CDR1 is MDHEN and CDR2 is SYDVKM. CDR3 DNA: TGTGCCACCACTAACTGGTTTGACAAGAGCTCTGGAAACACCATATATTTT. Translating it yields CATTNWFDKSSGNTIYF.

Points on this clonotype: The junction and the germline gene differ at one end; a read error may be behind it. The V and J genes are TRBV12-3 or TRBV12-4 and TRBJ2-7, with unresolved D. CDR3 size: 13 residues. The CDR3 nucleotides read TGTGCCAGCAGTTTAGCGCTGTCAGGCGAGCAGTGCTTC. Its translation: CASSLALSGEQCF.

This clonotype has more than one count but fewer than ten. The rearrangement links TRBV6-2 or TRBV6-3 to TRBJ1-5; possibly TRBD1 for D (5 bases). Germline V gene lookup returns CDR1 MNHEY and CDR2 SVGEGT. Trimming pared 2 bases from V and 2 bases from J, leaving 16 bases between. The CDR3 length is 17 residues. This CDR3 is CASSYRRLDRGNQPQHF. The CDR3 region has the DNA TGTGCCAGCAGTTACCGGCGTCTAGACAGAGGCAATCAGCCCCAGCATTTT.

This chain connects TRBV6-4 to TRBJ2-1; 9 nucleotides agree with TRBD2. The junction had 5 bases not matched to a gene; V was cut back by 3 bases and J by 5 bases. CDR1 is MRHNA and CDR2 is SNTAGT in the germline V gene. This CDR3 comprises 15 residues. This CDR3 reads CASSERLADNNEQFF. The CDR3 DNA sequence: TGTGCCAGCAGTGAGCGACTAGCGGATAACAATGAGCAGTTCTTC.

This clonotype came up a few times. V is TRBV3-1 and J is TRBJ2-5; possible D gene TRBD2, 5 bases. The V gene's germline CDR1 is LGHDT and CDR2 YNNKEL (reference sequence). CDR3 length: 15 residues. Trimming stripped 6 bases from V and 3 bases from J, with 17 bases between. The CDR3 region has the DNA TGTGCCAGCAGTCGAAAAGGGTGGCGGGAAGAGACCCAGTACTTC. Protein: CASSRKGWREETQYF.

This clonotype was detected many times. The V call is TRBV27, the J call TRBJ2-2, with 9 bases aligning to TRBD2. The CDR3 is 16 amino acids. The V gene's germline CDR1 is MNHEY and CDR2 SMNVEV (reference sequence). The V and J ends lost 4 bases and 6 bases, in that order; junction bases with no gene match: 9. CDR3 nucleotides: TGTGCCAGCAGTTCTAGCGGGATGATTGAGGCCGGGGAGCTGTTTTTT. Translated, it gives CASSSSGMIEAGELFF.

V is TRBV12-3 or TRBV12-4 and J is TRBJ2-1, with 12 bases fitting TRBD2. The CDR3 loop spans 20 amino acids. After removal of 5 bases from V and 7 bases from J, the junction contained 21 bases not matched to a gene. CDR3 protein: CASSPRLAGVPGGPANEQFF. As DNA, the CDR3 is TGTGCCAGCAGTCCCCGACTAGCGGGGGTCCCCGGGGGGCCCGCTAATGAGCAGTTCTTC.

The rearrangement links TRBV6-4 to TRBJ2-2; 7 bases map to TRBD2. The CDR3 runs to 13 residues. The germline gives CDR1 MRHNA, CDR2 SNTAGT. V shed 8 bases, J shed 2 bases, and the junction held 2 bases outside the gene matches. CDR3 in amino acids: CASPSGNTGELFF. The DNA for the CDR3 is TGTGCCAGCCCTAGCGGAAACACCGGGGAGCTGTTTTTT.